Below, 26 T cell receptor beta chains from the same sample are listed, as sequenced in a study of Graves' ophthalmopathy and Graves' hyperthyroidism. RNA transcripts were the source from which TCR beta CDR3 regions were amplified. An opening RT-PCR round employed HTBI primers and preceded a second-round multiplex PCR. TCRdb independently ran MiXCR on the multiplex PCR reads; one entry per CDR3 protein. The profile shows around 1.1 million distinct CDR3 sequences, around a third of them singletons. The sample comprised peripheral blood or thyroid tissue (not recorded which). Source of these receptors: an adult man with Graves' hyperthyroidism.

This clonotype was detected once. One end of the junction does not line up with germline, which may come from a read error. V and J are TRBV20-1 and TRBJ2-5, with D perhaps matching TRBD1 (5 bases). CDR1 DFQATT and CDR2 SNEGSKA come from the germline V gene (reference sequence). The CDR3 length is 16 residues. The CDR3 DNA follows: TGCAGTGCTAGAGATTCATGGGGCAGCAACCAAGAAACCCAGTACTTC. This gives the protein CSARDSWGSNQETQYF.

This clonotype occurred many times. The chain is built from TRBV20-1 and TRBJ1-1, with D maybe TRBD1 (5 bases). From germline, CDR1 is DFQATT and CDR2 SNEGSKA (reference sequence). This CDR3 spans 14 amino acids. The V and J ends lost 0 bases and 5 bases respectively, with 13 bases between them. The CDR3 loop is CSARDLGTATEAFF. CDR3 DNA sequence: TGCAGTGCTAGAGATTTAGGGACGGCTACTGAAGCTTTCTTT.

This clonotype was counted many times. This chain uses TRBV29-1 with TRBJ2-7; perhaps TRBD1 as D (6 bases). This CDR3 is 13 amino acids long. Trimming removed 3 bases at V and 1 base at J, with 10 bases between. Germline V gene sequence: CDR1 SQVTM, CDR2 ANQGSEA. The CDR3 here is CSVDAGASYEQYF. In nucleotides, the CDR3 is TGCAGCGTTGACGCAGGGGCGTCCTACGAGCAGTACTTC.

This clonotype came up a few times. This chain joins TRBV6-5 and TRBJ1-4; TRBD1 agrees at 8 bases. V lost 6 bases to trimming and J lost 1 base; unmatched junction nucleotides: 1. The CDR3 length is 14 residues. Germline CDR1 and CDR2: MNHEY and SVGAGI. CDR3 nucleotides: TGTGCCAGCAGAGACAGGGGAACTAATGAAAAACTGTTTTTT. Its protein is CASRDRGTNEKLFF.

A note on this clonotype: At one end the junction does not follow the germline gene, possibly because of a read error. This rearrangement joins TRBV10-3 to TRBJ2-7; 8 positions match TRBD1. This CDR3 spans 18 amino acids. The V gene's germline CDR1 is ENHRY and CDR2 SYGVKD. CDR3 protein: CASSYPGTGSARTYEQYF. In DNA form, the CDR3 reads TGTGCCAGCAGTTACCCCGGGACAGGTAGTGCGAGGACCTACGAGCAGTACTTC.

This clonotype occurred many times. The chain joins TRBV29-1 to TRBJ2-5; 10 bases map to TRBD1. The CDR3 has 13 amino acids. Per germline, CDR1 SQVTM and CDR2 ANQGSEA. V trimming: 4 bases; J trimming: 5 bases; junction bases outside the gene matches: 4. The CDR3 coding sequence is TGCAGCGTTGGGACAGGGGGATTGGAGACCCAGTACTTC. Its protein product is CSVGTGGLETQYF. The full variable domain, its missing parts supplied by reference TRBV29-1 and TRBJ2-5, is SAVISQKPSRDICQRGTSLTIQCQVDSQVTMMFWYRQQPGQSLTLIATANQGSEATYESGFVIDKFPISRPNLTFSTLTVSNMSPEDSSIYLCSVGTGGLETQYFGPGTRLLVL.

This clonotype has at least ten counts. The chain uses TRBV25-1 and TRBJ2-7; D gene unclear. Trimming left V 6 bases short and J 6 bases short, with 9 bases between. Germline V gives CDR1 MGHDK, CDR2 SYGVNS. This CDR3 contains 11 residues. The CDR3: CASRVGREQYF. CDR3 coding DNA: TGTGCCAGCAGGGTAGGGCGCGAGCAGTACTTC.

This clonotype has just a few counts. The J gene is TRBJ1-1, the V gene TRBV29-1, with D perhaps TRBD1 (5 bases). Trimming took off 3 bases at V and 5 bases at J, with 10 bases between the two ends. From germline, CDR1 is SQVTM and CDR2 ANQGSEA. The CDR3 sequence is 12 residues long. CDR3 in amino acids: CSVEGRGTEAFF. Written as DNA, the CDR3 is TGCAGCGTTGAGGGACGGGGTACTGAAGCTTTCTTT.

This clonotype was seen ten or more times. The rearrangement uses TRBV7-9 and TRBJ1-2; D not resolved. V shed 4 bases and J shed 8 bases, with 11 bases lying between them. Germline CDR1 and CDR2: SEHNR and FQNEAQ (reference sequence). The CDR3 is 12 amino acids. Here the CDR3 reads CASSSINAGYTF. In DNA form, the CDR3 reads TGTGCCAGCAGCTCAATCAACGCCGGCTACACCTTC.

The table lists this clonotype with a count of one. At one of its ends the junction is not consistent with the germline gene, which may arise from a read error. This chain connects TRBV10-2 to TRBJ1-2, with D maybe TRBD1 (5 bases). Germline CDR1 is WSHSY and CDR2 is SAAADI. CDR3 length equals 13 residues. CDR3 amino acids: CANSERSGYGYTF. Here the CDR3 DNA reads TGCGCCAACAGTGAACGTTCAGGGTATGGCTACACCTTC.

A single count supports this clonotype. This may be a read error, as it is one base from a much larger clone. Because it lacks the conserved phenylalanine or tryptophan at the end, this CDR3 is likely a read error. The V call is TRBV5-1, the J call TRBJ1-1; the D is unclear. The CDR3 runs 14 residues. V was pared by 0 bases and J by 3 bases, with 9 bases between. Looked up from germline, CDR1 is SGHRS and CDR2 is YFSETQ. CDR3: CASSLGGFYTEAFL. The CDR3 coding sequence is TGCGCCAGCAGCTTGGGGGGATTCTACACTGAAGCTTTCCTT.

The chain couples TRBV7-8 to TRBJ1-2; a possible D gene is TRBD1 (6 bases). In germline, CDR1 is SGHVS, CDR2 FQNEAQ. V was cut by 3 bases and J by 4 bases, with 12 bases left in between. CDR3 size: 14 residues. CDR3 sequence reads: CASSLDRFFYGYTF. The DNA of the CDR3 is TGTGCCAGCAGCTTGGACAGATTTTTCTATGGCTACACCTTC.

The chain links TRBV7-2 to TRBJ1-5; D gene ambiguous. The CDR3 is 12 amino acids. V shed 3 bases and J shed 9 bases, with 9 bases lying between them. Per germline, CDR1 SGHTA and CDR2 FQGNSA. CDR3 protein: CASSLFRGPQHF. The CDR3 coding sequence is TGTGCCAGCAGCTTGTTTCGCGGGCCCCAGCATTTT.

This clonotype has just a few counts. This chain joins TRBV7-3 and TRBJ2-7, with TRBD1 matching 10 bases. There are 16 residues in the CDR3. V gave up 1 base and J gave up 5 bases; unmatched junction bases: 8. Germline CDR1 reads SGHTA; CDR2 reads FQGTGA. This chain's CDR3 is CASSLKRGTGADEQYF. CDR3 DNA sequence: TGTGCCAGCAGCTTAAAGCGTGGGACAGGGGCGGACGAGCAGTACTTC.

The chain is built from TRBV12-3 or TRBV12-4 and TRBJ2-7, with 7 nucleotides matching TRBD2. The CDR3 length is 15 residues. Trimming cost V 7 bases and J 3 bases; bases outside gene matches: 12. The CDR3 is CASTEQTSLLYEQYF. For the CDR3, the DNA is TGTGCCAGCACCGAACAGACTAGCTTACTCTACGAGCAGTACTTC.

Ten or more counts support this clonotype. The J gene is TRBJ1-4, the V gene TRBV14; unclear D gene. From germline, CDR1 is SGHDN and CDR2 FVKESK. This CDR3 contains 17 residues. V was clipped by 4 bases and J by 7 bases, with 22 bases between them. CDR3 DNA: TGTGCCAGCAGCCCATATCGGACGTTTTCCTCGGGTGAAAAACTGTTTTTT. It encodes CASSPYRTFSSGEKLFF. The whole variable domain, remainder taken from reference TRBV14 and TRBJ1-4, is EAGVTQFPSHSVIEKGQTVTLRCDPISGHDNLYWYRRVMGKEIKFLLHFVKESKQDESGMPNNRFLAERTGGTYSTLKVQPAELEDSGVYFCASSPYRTFSSGEKLFFGSGTQLSVL.

In this sample, this clonotype turned up many times. V and J are TRBV12-3 or TRBV12-4 and TRBJ2-5; 8 nucleotides match TRBD2. The CDR3 sequence is 13 residues long. Germline trimming cut 4 bases from V and 4 bases from J; bases unmatched to any gene: 2. The CDR3 nucleotides read TGTGCCAGCAGTTCAACTAGCGGAGAGACCCAGTACTTC. Protein product: CASSSTSGETQYF.

The CDR3: CASTQGGFGTQYF. The CDR3 coding sequence is TGTGCCAGCACCCAAGGGGGGTTCGGGACCCAGTACTTC. The V gene is TRBV25-1, the J gene TRBJ2-5; either TRBD1 or TRBD2 may supply D (6 bases each). This CDR3 is 13 amino acids long. CDR1 is MGHDK, CDR2 SYGVNS, per germline. The germline V and J ends were trimmed by 7 bases and 7 bases, with 16 bases remaining between them.

This clonotype was counted many times. The chain couples TRBV10-3 to TRBJ2-7; D is ambiguous. The CDR3 length is 13 residues. The V gene's germline CDR1 is ENHRY and CDR2 SYGVKD. With 5 bases removed from V and 6 bases from J, the gap between germline ends came to 14 bases. CDR3 loop: CAISRVAATEQYF. DNA for the CDR3: TGTGCCATCAGTAGGGTGGCAGCGACCGAGCAGTACTTC.

This clonotype has at least ten counts. The rearrangement joins TRBV5-1 to TRBJ1-4; 7 bases fit TRBD1. This CDR3 is built from 13 residues. The germline gives CDR1 SGHRS, CDR2 YFSETQ. J gave up 5 bases and V 5 bases, and 3 bases lay outside the gene matches. The CDR3 is CASRSGGNEKLFF. For the CDR3, the DNA is TGCGCCAGCAGGTCAGGGGGGAATGAAAAACTGTTTTTT.

The chain joins TRBV20-1 to TRBJ1-2; D uncertain. The V and J ends lost 0 bases and 12 bases respectively, with 11 bases between them. Germline V gene sequence: CDR1 DFQATT, CDR2 SNEGSKA (reference sequence). This CDR3 is built from 11 residues. The DNA of the CDR3 is TGCAGTGCTAGAGATCTTCGTGGGGACACCTTC. Its protein is CSARDLRGDTF.

Worth noting for this clonotype: The junction departs from the called germline gene at one end, perhaps through a read error. The chain carries TRBV29-1 and TRBJ2-6; D perhaps matches TRBD2 (5 bases). Germline CDR1 is SQVTM and CDR2 is ANQGSEA. The CDR3 contains 17 residues. The CDR3 sequence: CAWTLASSNSGANVLTF. DNA of the CDR3: TGTGCCTGGACTTTAGCCTCGTCCAACTCTGGGGCCAACGTCCTGACTTTC.

The V call is TRBV27, the J call TRBJ2-7, with 9 bases lining up with TRBD1. The CDR3 totals 13 residues. Germline V lookup: CDR1 MNHEY, CDR2 SMNVEV (reference sequence). The V gene end was trimmed by 4 bases and the J gene end by 10 bases; junction bases not matched to a gene: 8. This CDR3 reads CASSSGTGRGQYF. The CDR3, as DNA: TGTGCCAGCAGTTCCGGGACAGGGAGGGGACAGTACTTC.

This clonotype was counted at least ten times. J is TRBJ2-7 and V is TRBV20-1; 9 bases map to TRBD1. The germline CDR1 and CDR2 sequences are DFQATT and SNEGSKA (reference sequence). There are 15 residues in the CDR3. J was trimmed by 0 bases and V by 3 bases; bases with no gene match: 6. The CDR3 DNA reads TGCAGTGCTAGGGACAGGGGTCAAAGCTCCTACGAGCAGTACTTC. Amino acid sequence: CSARDRGQSSYEQYF.

This clonotype was recorded once. A much larger clone differs from this one at a single base, so this may be a read error. The chain recombines TRBV7-9 with TRBJ2-7; a weak D match, TRBD2 (6 bases). CDR1 SEHNR and CDR2 FQNEAQ come from the germline V gene (reference sequence). There are 13 residues in the CDR3. This chain's CDR3 is CALLGEDPYEQYF. Here the CDR3 DNA reads TGTGCTCTCCTAGGGGAGGACCCCTACGAGCAGTACTTC.

This clonotype was observed at least ten times. The rearrangement uses TRBV24-1 and TRBJ1-2, with 8 bases lining up with TRBD1. The CDR3 contains 14 residues. The V gene's germline CDR1 is KGHDR and CDR2 SFDVKD. The V segment lost 3 bases and the J segment 4 bases; nucleotides outside the gene matches: 3. The CDR3 coding sequence is TGTGCCACCAGTGATCCCGGGACAGGCTATGGCTACACCTTC. This encodes CATSDPGTGYGYTF.